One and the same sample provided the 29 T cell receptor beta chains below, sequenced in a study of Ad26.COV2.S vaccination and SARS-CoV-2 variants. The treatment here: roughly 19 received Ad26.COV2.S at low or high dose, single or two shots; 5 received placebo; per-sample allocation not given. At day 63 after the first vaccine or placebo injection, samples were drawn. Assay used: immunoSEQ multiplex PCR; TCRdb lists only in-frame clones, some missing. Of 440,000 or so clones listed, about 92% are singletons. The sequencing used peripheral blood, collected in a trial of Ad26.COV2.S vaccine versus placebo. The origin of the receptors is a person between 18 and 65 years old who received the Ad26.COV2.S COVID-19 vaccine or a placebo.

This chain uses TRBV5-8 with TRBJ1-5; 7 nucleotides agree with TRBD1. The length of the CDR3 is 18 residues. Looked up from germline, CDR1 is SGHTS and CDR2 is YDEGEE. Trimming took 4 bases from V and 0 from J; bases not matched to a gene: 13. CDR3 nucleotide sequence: TGTGCCAGCAGCCTCCGCCCGGGACAGCAATATAGCAATCAGCCCCAGCATTTT. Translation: CASSLRPGQQYSNQPQHF.

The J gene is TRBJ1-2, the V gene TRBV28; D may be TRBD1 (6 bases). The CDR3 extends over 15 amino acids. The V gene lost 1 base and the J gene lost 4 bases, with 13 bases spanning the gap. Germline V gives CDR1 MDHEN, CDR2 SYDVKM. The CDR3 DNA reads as TGTGCCAGCAGTTTATTCCGACAGGACGTCTATGGCTACACCTTC. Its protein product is CASSLFRQDVYGYTF.

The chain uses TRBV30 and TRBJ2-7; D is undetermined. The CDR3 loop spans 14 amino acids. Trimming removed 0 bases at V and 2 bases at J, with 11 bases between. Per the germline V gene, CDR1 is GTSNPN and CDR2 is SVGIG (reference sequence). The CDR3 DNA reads TGTGCCTGGAGTGTCAAACCCCGGGCCTACGAGCAGTACTTC. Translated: CAWSVKPRAYEQYF.

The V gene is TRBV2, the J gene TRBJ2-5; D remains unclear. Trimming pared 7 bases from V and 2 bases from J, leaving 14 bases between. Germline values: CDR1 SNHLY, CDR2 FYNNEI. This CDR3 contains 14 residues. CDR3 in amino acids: CASTQSSFQETQYF. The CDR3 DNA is TGTGCCAGCACCCAGAGTTCTTTTCAAGAGACCCAGTACTTC.

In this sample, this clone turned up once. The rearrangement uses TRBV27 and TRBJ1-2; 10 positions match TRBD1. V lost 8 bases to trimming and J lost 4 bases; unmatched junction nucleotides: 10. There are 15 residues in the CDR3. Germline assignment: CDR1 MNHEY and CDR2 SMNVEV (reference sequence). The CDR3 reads CASAGTGERAYGYTF. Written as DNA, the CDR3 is TGTGCCAGCGCTGGGACAGGGGAACGGGCCTATGGCTACACCTTC.

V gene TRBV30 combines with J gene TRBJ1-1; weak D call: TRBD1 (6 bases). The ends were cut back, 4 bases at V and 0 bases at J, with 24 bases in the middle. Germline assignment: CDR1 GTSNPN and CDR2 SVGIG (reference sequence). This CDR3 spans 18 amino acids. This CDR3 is CAWKASLNRDTVNTEAFF. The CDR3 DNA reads TGTGCCTGGAAAGCCAGCCTAAACCGGGACACCGTGAACACTGAAGCTTTCTTT.

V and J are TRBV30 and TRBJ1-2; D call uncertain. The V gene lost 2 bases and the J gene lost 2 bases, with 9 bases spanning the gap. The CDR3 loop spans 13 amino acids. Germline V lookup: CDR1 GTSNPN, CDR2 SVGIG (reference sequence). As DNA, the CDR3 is TGTGCCTGGAGTAGGAGCGAAAACTATGGCTACACCTTC. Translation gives CAWSRSENYGYTF.

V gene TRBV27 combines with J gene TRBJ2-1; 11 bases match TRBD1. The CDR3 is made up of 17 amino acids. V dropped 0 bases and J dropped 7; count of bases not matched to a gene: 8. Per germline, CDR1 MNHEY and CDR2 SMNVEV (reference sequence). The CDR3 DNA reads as TGTGCCAGCAGTTTATCCCCCGGGACAGGGGGTCGGAATGAGCAGTTCTTC. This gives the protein CASSLSPGTGGRNEQFF.

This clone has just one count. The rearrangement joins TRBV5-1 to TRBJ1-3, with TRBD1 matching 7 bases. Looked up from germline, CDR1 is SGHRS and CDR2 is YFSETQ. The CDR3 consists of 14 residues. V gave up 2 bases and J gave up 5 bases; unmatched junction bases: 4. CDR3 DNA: TGCGCCAGCAGCTTACAGGGGTACCGAAACACCATATATTTT. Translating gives CASSLQGYRNTIYF.

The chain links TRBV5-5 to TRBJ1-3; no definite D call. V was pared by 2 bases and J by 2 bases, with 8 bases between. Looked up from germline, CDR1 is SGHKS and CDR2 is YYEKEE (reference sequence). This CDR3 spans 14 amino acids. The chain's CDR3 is CASSLGSAGNTIYF. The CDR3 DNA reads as TGTGCCAGCAGCTTAGGGAGCGCTGGAAACACCATATATTTT.

The CDR3 reads CASSGGTLDTQYF. The CDR3 coding sequence is TGTGCCAGCTCAGGAGGGACTCTAGATACGCAGTATTTT. The chain links TRBV18 to TRBJ2-3; D is possibly TRBD2 (6 bases). Germline V gene data show CDR1 as KGHSH and CDR2 as LQKENI. V was trimmed by 5 bases and J by 5 bases, leaving 11 bases between them. This CDR3 is 13 amino acids long. The full variable domain, rest sourced from reference TRBV18 and TRBJ2-3, is NAGVMQNPRHLVRRRGQEARLRCSPMKGHSHVYWYRQLPEEGLKFMVYLQKENIIDESGMPKERFSAEFPKEGPSILRIQQVVRGDSAAYFCASSGGTLDTQYFGPGTRLTVL.

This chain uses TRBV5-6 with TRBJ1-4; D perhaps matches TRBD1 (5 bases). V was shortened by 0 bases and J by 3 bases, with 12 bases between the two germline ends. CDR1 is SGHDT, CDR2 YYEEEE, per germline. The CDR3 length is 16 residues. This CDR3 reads CASSLDGTAPNEKLFF. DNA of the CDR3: TGTGCCAGCAGCTTGGATGGGACGGCCCCTAATGAAAAACTGTTTTTT.

The CDR3 sequence is CASSEGFLYGYTF. The CDR3 DNA reads TGCGCCAGCAGTGAAGGGTTCCTCTATGGCTACACCTTC. V gene TRBV10-1 combines with J gene TRBJ1-2; unclear D gene. The V gene lost 3 bases and the J gene lost 4 bases, with 9 bases spanning the gap. This CDR3 has 13 amino acids. Germline V gene data show CDR1 as WNHNN and CDR2 as SYGVQD (reference sequence).

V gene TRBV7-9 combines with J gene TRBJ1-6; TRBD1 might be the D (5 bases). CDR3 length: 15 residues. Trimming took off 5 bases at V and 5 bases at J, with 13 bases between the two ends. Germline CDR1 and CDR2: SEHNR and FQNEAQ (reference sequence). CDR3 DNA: TGTGCCAGCAGCCCGCCGGGGCCTAATAATTCACCCCTCCACTTT. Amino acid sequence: CASSPPGPNNSPLHF.

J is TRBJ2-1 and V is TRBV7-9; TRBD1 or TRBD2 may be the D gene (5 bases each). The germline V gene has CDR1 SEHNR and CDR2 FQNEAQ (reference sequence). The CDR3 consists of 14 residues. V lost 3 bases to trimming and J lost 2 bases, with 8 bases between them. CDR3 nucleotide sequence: TGTGCCAGCAGCTTCGTGGGGGCCTACAATGAGCAGTTCTTC. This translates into CASSFVGAYNEQFF. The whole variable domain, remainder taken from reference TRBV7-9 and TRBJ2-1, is DTGVSQNPRHKITKRGQNVTFRCDPISEHNRLYWYRQTLGQGPEFLTYFQNEAQLEKSRLLSDRFSAERPKGSFSTLEIQRTEQGDSAMYLCASSFVGAYNEQFFGPGTRLTVL.

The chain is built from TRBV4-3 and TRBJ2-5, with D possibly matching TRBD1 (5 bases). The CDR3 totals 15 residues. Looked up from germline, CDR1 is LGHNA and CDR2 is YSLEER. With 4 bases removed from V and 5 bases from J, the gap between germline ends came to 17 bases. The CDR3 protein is CASSPVRALVETQYF. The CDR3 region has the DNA TGCGCCAGCAGCCCGGTCAGGGCGCTGGTGGAGACCCAGTACTTC.

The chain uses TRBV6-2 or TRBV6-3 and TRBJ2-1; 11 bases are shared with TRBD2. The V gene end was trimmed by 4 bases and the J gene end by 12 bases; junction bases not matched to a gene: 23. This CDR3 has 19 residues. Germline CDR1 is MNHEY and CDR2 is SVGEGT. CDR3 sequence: CASSSTQPILAGVPGGQFF. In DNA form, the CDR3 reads TGTGCCAGCAGTTCTACCCAACCAATACTAGCGGGGGTCCCGGGTGGGCAGTTCTTC.

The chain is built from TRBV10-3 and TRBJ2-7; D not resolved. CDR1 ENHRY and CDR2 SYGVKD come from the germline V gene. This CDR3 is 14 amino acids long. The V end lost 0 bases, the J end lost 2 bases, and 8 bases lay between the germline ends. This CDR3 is CAISESTDPYEQYF. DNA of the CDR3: TGTGCCATCAGTGAGTCGACGGATCCCTACGAGCAGTACTTC.

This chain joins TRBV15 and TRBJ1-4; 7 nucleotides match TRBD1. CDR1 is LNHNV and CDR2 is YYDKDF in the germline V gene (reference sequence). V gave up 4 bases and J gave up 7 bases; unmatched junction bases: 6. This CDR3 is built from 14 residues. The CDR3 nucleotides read TGTGCCACCAGCAAGACAGGGACGGGTGAAAAACTGTTTTTT. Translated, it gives CATSKTGTGEKLFF.

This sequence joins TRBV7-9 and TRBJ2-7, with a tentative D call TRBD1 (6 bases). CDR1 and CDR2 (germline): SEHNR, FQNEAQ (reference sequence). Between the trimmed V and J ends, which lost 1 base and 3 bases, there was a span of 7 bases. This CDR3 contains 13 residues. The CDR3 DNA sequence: TGTGCCAGCAGCTTAGGACAGGTCTACGAGCAGTACTTC. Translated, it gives CASSLGQVYEQYF.

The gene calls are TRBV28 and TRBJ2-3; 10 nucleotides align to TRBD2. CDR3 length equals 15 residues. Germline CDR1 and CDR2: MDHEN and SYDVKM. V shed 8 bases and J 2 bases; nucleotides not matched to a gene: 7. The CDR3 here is CASRLGTSDTDTQYF. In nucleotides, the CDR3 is TGTGCCAGCCGACTCGGGACTAGCGACACAGATACGCAGTATTTT.

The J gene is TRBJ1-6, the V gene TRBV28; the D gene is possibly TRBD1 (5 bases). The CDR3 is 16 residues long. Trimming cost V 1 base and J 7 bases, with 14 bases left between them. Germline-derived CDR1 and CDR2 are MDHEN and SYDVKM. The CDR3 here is CASSLFGASTNSPLHF. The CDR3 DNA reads TGTGCCAGCAGTTTATTTGGGGCCTCTACGAATTCACCCCTCCACTTT.

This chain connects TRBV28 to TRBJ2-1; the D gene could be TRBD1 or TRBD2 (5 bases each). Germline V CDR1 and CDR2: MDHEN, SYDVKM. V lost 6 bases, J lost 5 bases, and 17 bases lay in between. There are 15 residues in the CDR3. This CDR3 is CASSRLSRGDNEQFF. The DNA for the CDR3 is TGTGCCAGCAGCCGGCTGTCCCGAGGGGACAATGAGCAGTTCTTC.

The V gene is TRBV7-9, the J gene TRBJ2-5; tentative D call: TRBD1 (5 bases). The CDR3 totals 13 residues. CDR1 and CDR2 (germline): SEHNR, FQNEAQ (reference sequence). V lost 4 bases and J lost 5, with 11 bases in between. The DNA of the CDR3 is TGTGCCAGCAGCTGGAGACAGAAGGAGACCCAGTACTTC. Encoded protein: CASSWRQKETQYF.

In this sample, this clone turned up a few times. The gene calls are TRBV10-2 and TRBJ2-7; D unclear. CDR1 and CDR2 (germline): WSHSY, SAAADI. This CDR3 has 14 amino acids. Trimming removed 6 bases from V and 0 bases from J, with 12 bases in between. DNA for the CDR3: TGCGCCAGCAGAGACCATTACCCCTCCTACGAGCAGTACTTC. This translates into CASRDHYPSYEQYF.

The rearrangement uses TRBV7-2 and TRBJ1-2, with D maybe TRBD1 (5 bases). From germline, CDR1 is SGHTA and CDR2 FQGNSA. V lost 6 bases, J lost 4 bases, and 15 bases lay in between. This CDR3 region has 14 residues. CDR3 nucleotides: TGTGCCAGCAGTGCTCGGGGCGCAGGCTATGGCTACACCTTC. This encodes CASSARGAGYGYTF.

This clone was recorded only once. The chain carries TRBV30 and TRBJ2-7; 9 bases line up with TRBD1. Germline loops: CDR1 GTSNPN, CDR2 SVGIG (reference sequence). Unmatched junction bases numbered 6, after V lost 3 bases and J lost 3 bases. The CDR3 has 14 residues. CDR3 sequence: CAWRGTGRIYEQYF. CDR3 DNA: TGTGCCTGGAGAGGGACAGGGCGGATCTACGAGCAGTACTTC.

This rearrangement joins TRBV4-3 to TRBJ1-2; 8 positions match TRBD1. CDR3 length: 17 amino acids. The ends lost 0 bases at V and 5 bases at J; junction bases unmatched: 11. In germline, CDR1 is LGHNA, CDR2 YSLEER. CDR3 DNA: TGCGCCAGCAGCCAAGATTTCTTGGTTCAGGGGGCGTATGGCTACACCTTC. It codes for CASSQDFLVQGAYGYTF.

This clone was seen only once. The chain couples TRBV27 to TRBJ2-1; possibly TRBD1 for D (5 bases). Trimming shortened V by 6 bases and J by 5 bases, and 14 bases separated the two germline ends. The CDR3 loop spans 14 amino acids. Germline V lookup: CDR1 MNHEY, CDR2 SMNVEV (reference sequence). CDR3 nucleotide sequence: TGTGCCAGCAGATTGGTCCAGGGCGACAATGAGCAGTTCTTC. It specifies CASRLVQGDNEQFF.